Detailed here is one T cell receptor beta chain. The antigen this receptor binds is unknown. The DNA is left out, because the CDR3 cannot be placed on it with certainty; the CDR3 is given as TCRdb lists it. The data were taken from a study of blood T cell repertoires in COVID-19 (dated by TCRdb to 2020 to 2022). For context, the study as a whole: Collaborator samples came from the United States, Italy and Spain and covered acute and convalescent phases of COVID-19. The material from the prospective study consisted of cDNA or gDNA derived from T cells, B-cell-depleted T cells, or PBMCs. Subjects who had been exposed to COVID-19, were actively infected with it, or had recovered from it provided the deeply sampled blood TCRbeta repertoires that made up the dataset. The repertoires were released in a freely available public database meant as a resource for research on the immune response to SARS-CoV-2. The samples were drawn from two sources: the first 160 participants of the ongoing ImmuneRACE study, and 1,200 or so subjects contributed by 6 global collaborators. A de-identified subject ID, COVID-19 status, age in years and sex were almost always included in the sample metadata. HLA class I and class II types, where available, came from metadata supplied by the sample provider rather than from assay-based typing.

Including the terminal cysteine and phenylalanine, the CDR3 comprises 22 residues. From the germline V gene, CDR1 is MDHEN and CDR2 is SYDVKM. Paper-wide results and their limitations: Clinical and demographic metadata were provided uncurated, with the amount varying by source and participant.

Each collaborating institution followed its own protocols to collect whole blood in K2EDTA tubes. For TCRbeta analysis, collaborators shipped samples in one of three forms: frozen whole blood, isolated PBMCs, or DNA extracted from either of those sample types. TCRbeta CDR3 regions were amplified from genomic DNA by means of the immunoSEQ Assay, a bias-controlled multiplex PCR. In the source study's methods: Nucleated cell counts per sample were estimated from amplification of reference gene primers within the assay. To quantify the absolute abundance of each unique TCRbeta CDR3 rearrangement, sequence reads were collapsed and filtered. For each sample, productive Simpson clonality was calculated by taking the square root of Simpson's diversity index across productive rearrangements. The immuneACCESS repertoire file appears here via TCRdb, limited to in-frame rearrangements. These files lack a portion of the clones; in checked studies, under half of the deficit traces to unresolved V genes, and the cause of the others is not known. Clone size and V and J calls were adopted from that table, with D and trimming inferred from the DNA. A total of about 54,000 clones appear in this sample, over 75% of them only once. The ten biggest clones cover approximately 8% of the sample.

The sequence joins TRBV28 to TRBJ2-7; the table's D call, TRBD1, was not checked against the DNA. Sequencing was performed on peripheral blood. The sequence was collected from a man aged 45-60 years with active COVID-19. CDR3 sequence: CASSLGQGAFLRAVLRPYEQYF.